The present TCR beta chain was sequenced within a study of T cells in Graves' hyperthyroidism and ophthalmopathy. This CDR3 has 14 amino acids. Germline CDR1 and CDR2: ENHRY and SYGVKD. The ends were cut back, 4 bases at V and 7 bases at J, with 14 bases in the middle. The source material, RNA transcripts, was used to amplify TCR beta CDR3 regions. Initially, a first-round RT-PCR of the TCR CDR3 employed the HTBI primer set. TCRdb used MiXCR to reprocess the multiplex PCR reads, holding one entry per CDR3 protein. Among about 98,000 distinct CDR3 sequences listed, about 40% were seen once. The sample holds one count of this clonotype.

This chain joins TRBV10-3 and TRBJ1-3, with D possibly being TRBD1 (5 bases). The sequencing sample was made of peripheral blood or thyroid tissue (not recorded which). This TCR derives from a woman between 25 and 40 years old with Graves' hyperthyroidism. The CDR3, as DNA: TGTGCCATCAGTGCTATGGGGCAGCAGAACACCATATATTTT. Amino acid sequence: CAISAMGQQNTIYF.